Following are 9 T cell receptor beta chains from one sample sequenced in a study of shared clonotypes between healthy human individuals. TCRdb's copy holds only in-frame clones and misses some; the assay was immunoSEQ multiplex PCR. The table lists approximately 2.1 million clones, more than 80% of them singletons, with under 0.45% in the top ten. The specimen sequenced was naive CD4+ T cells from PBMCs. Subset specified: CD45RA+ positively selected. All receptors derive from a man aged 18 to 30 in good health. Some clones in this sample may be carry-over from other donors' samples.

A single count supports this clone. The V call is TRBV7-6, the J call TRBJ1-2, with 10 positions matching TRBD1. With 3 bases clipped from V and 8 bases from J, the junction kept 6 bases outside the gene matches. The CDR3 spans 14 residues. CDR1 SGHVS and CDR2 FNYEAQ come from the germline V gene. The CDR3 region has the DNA TGTGCCAGCAGCTTGGGACAGGGGCATGGCGGCTACACCTTC. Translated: CASSLGQGHGGYTF.

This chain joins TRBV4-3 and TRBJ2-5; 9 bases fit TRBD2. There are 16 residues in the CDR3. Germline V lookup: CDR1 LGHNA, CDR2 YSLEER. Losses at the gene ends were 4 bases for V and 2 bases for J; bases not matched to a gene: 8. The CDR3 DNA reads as TGCGCCAGCAGCCGGACACTTAGCGGGGGTCAAGAGACCCAGTACTTC. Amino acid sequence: CASSRTLSGGQETQYF.

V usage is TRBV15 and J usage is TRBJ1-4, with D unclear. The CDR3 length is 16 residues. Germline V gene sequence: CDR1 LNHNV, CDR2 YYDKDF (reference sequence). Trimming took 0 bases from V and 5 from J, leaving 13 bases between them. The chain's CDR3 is CATSRDVNTENEKLFF. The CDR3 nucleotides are TGTGCCACCAGCAGAGATGTAAATACAGAAAATGAAAAACTGTTTTTT.

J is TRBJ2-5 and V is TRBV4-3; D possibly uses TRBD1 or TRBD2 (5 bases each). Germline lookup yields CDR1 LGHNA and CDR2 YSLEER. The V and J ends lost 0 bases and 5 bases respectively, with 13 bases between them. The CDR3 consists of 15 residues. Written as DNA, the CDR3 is TGCGCCAGCAGCCAAGAACCGGGGCGCGGGGAGACCCAGTACTTC. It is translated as CASSQEPGRGETQYF.

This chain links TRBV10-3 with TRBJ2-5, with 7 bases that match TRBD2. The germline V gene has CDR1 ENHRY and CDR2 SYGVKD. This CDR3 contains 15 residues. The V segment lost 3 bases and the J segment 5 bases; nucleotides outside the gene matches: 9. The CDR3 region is CAISEASGPRETQYF. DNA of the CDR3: TGTGCCATCAGTGAAGCTAGCGGCCCTCGGGAGACCCAGTACTTC.

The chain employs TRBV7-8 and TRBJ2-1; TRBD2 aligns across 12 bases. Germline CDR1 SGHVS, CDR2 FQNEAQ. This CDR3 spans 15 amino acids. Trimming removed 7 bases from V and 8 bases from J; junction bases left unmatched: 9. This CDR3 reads CASTSRLAGDDEQFF. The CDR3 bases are TGTGCCAGCACCTCCCGACTAGCGGGAGACGATGAGCAGTTCTTC.

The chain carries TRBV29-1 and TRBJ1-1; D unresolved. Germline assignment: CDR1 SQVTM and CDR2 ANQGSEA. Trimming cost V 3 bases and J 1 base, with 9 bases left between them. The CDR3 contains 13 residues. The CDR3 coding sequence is TGCAGCGTTGATATTCGGGGGAACACTGAAGCTTTCTTT. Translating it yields CSVDIRGNTEAFF.

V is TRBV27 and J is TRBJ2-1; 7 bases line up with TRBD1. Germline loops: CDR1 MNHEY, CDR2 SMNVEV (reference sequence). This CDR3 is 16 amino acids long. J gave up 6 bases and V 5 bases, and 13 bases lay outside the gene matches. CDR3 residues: CASSTQGERQLNEQFF. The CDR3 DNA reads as TGTGCCAGCAGTACCCAGGGGGAAAGGCAACTCAATGAGCAGTTCTTC.

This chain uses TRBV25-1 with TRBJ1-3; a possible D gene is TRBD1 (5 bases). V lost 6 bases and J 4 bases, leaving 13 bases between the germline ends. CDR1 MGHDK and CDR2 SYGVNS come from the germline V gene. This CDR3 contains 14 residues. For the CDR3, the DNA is TGTGCCAGCAGCACGACAGCCGACGGAAACACCATATATTTT. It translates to CASSTTADGNTIYF.